The 8 T cell receptor beta chains presented below share a single source sample, sequenced in a study of T cell responses to AZD1222 COVID-19 vaccine. Assay used: immunoSEQ multiplex PCR; TCRdb lists only in-frame clones, some missing. The data show about 84,000 clones, approximately 83% seen once. The sequencing here drew on peripheral blood, taken 28 days after the second AZD1222 dose. These TCRs come from an adult who received the AZD1222 COVID-19 vaccine.

The chain uses TRBV19 and TRBJ2-7; D perhaps matches TRBD1 (5 bases). The V gene's germline CDR1 is LNHDA and CDR2 SQIVND (reference sequence). V shed 2 bases and J shed 2 bases, with 19 bases lying between them. The CDR3 is 17 amino acids. CDR3 coding DNA: TGTGCCAGTAGTATAACCTTCGGATATGACAGAGCCTACGAGCAGTACTTC. Its translation: CASSITFGYDRAYEQYF. The full variable domain, its missing parts supplied by reference TRBV19 and TRBJ2-7, is DGGITQSPKYLFRKEGQNVTLSCEQNLNHDAMYWYRQDPGQGLRLIYYSQIVNDFQKGDIAEGYSVSREKKESFPLTVTSAQKNPTAFYLCASSITFGYDRAYEQYFGPGTRLTVT.

V gene TRBV7-3 combines with J gene TRBJ2-1, with a weak D call TRBD1 (5 bases). V was shortened by 1 base and J by 6 bases, with 10 bases between the two germline ends. From germline, CDR1 is SGHTA and CDR2 FQGTGA. The length of the CDR3 is 14 residues. The CDR3 sequence: CASSLIGQINEQFF. CDR3 sequence (DNA): TGTGCCAGCAGCTTAATCGGACAAATCAATGAGCAGTTCTTC.

The V gene is TRBV25-1, the J gene TRBJ1-2, with D hard to call. Germline lookup yields CDR1 MGHDK and CDR2 SYGVNS. Trimming took 5 bases from V and 4 from J, leaving 23 bases between them. This CDR3 comprises 17 residues. CDR3 residues: CASSSSRLGEWGYGYTF. The CDR3 bases are TGTGCCAGCAGTTCGAGCCGATTAGGAGAGTGGGGCTATGGCTACACCTTC.

The chain recombines TRBV5-1 with TRBJ2-7, with D maybe TRBD1 (6 bases). V was clipped by 2 bases and J by 6 bases, with 18 bases between them. The germline V gene has CDR1 SGHRS and CDR2 YFSETQ. The CDR3 totals 15 residues. CDR3 sequence: CASSFQGMGPAEQYF. CDR3 coding DNA: TGCGCCAGCAGCTTTCAGGGGATGGGACCCGCCGAGCAGTACTTC. The full variable domain, its missing parts supplied by reference TRBV5-1 and TRBJ2-7, is KAGVTQTPRYLIKTRGQQVTLSCSPISGHRSVSWYQQTPGQGLQFLFEYFSETQRNKGNFPGRFSGRQFSNSRSEMNVSTLELGDSALYLCASSFQGMGPAEQYFGPGTRLTVT.

J is TRBJ1-1 and V is TRBV7-9; 7 positions agree with TRBD1. This CDR3 region has 14 residues. With 3 bases clipped from V and 6 bases from J, the junction kept 7 bases outside the gene matches. The germline gives CDR1 SEHNR, CDR2 FQNEAQ (reference sequence). CDR3 DNA sequence: TGTGCCAGCAGCTTGGTGACAGGGTTCTCTGAAGCTTTCTTT. As protein: CASSLVTGFSEAFF.

V and J are TRBV27 and TRBJ2-7; D not resolved. Per the germline V gene, CDR1 is MNHEY and CDR2 is SMNVEV (reference sequence). V shed 6 bases and J shed 3 bases, with 15 bases lying between them. The CDR3 is 14 residues long. CDR3 DNA sequence: TGTGCCAGCAGCCCAAACGAAGCCTACTACGAGCAGTACTTC. The encoded protein is CASSPNEAYYEQYF.

This clone appeared a few times. This sequence joins TRBV7-9 and TRBJ2-6; D gene ambiguous. Per germline, CDR1 SEHNR and CDR2 FQNEAQ (reference sequence). V lost 3 bases, J lost 4 bases, and 7 bases lay in between. This CDR3 has 14 residues. For the CDR3, the DNA is TGTGCCAGCAGCTTGCCTGGCGGGGCCAACGTCCTGACTTTC. Its translation is CASSLPGGANVLTF.

This clone was seen once. The chain combines TRBV7-9 with TRBJ1-1; 8 bases line up with TRBD1. Per the germline V gene, CDR1 is SEHNR and CDR2 is FQNEAQ (reference sequence). The ends lost 10 bases at V and 2 bases at J; junction bases unmatched: 9. CDR3 size: 14 residues. The CDR3 sequence is CAITQGAVNTEAFF. DNA for the CDR3: TGTGCCATCACTCAGGGGGCAGTTAACACTGAAGCTTTCTTT.